This TCR beta chain was recorded in a study of T cell responses to AZD1222 COVID-19 vaccine. As regards this clone: What it recognizes is unknown.

Study-level points and caveats: The breadth and depth of Spike-specific TCRs increased once two AZD1222 doses had been given.

The protocol was immunoSEQ multiplex PCR, while the TCRdb copy is restricted to in-frame clones and leaves out a portion. The sample has about 93,000 clones, 85% to 90% seen once. Source: peripheral blood, taken 28 days after the second AZD1222 dose. The origin of this receptor is an adult who received the AZD1222 COVID-19 vaccine.

CDR3 nucleotide sequence: TGTGCCAGCAGCTCAACACTAGAAAAAAACATTCAGTACTTC. Its translation: CASSSTLEKNIQYF. J is TRBJ2-4 and V is TRBV3-1 (or the pseudogene TRBV3-2); a weak D match, TRBD2 (5 bases). Germline V lookup: CDR1 LGHDT, CDR2 YNNKEL (reference sequence). CDR3 length: 14 residues. Trimming stripped 5 bases from V and 4 bases from J, with 12 bases between.